This TCR beta chain came from a study of cytomegalovirus exposure and HLA in healthy donors. Study-level background: Of the donors genotyped, 398 in all, 80% to 85% fell in the Caucasian-associated ancestry cluster.

This clone came up once. The antigen is not known. Additional DNA sequences in this sample encode the identical CDR3. Notes on the study in general: Most TCR beta V segments were productive about 87% or about 30% of the time in an earlier analysis. As was reported, the classifier diagnosed cytomegalovirus status with high specificity and sensitivity. One cluster of highly shared sequence variants probably arose as a sequencing artifact.

In the PCR, 60 Vbeta and 13 Jbeta primers were used. The assay was immunoSEQ multiplex PCR, and TCRdb's table has in-frame clones only and misses some. The sample has approximately 150,000 clones; 68% are singletons. The receptor comes from a woman younger than 30 in good health and CMV-seropositive. The sample comprised PBMCs.

The DNA for the CDR3 is TGCGCCAGCAGCTTAGGAGGGTACGAGCAGTACTTC. Protein: CASSLGGYEQYF. This chain links TRBV5-1 with TRBJ2-7, with a weak D call TRBD2 (6 bases). Trimming stripped 2 bases from V and 4 bases from J, with 7 bases between. The V gene's germline CDR1 is SGHRS and CDR2 YFSETQ. The CDR3 totals 12 residues.